One and the same sample provided the 24 T cell receptor beta chains below, sequenced in a study of blood T cell repertoires in COVID-19 (dated by TCRdb to the early 2020s). The library was made by the immunoSEQ multiplex PCR assay. TCRdb's version of the immuneACCESS table is confined to in-frame rearrangements and falls short of the full clone set. An unresolved V gene accounts for under half of the shortfall where checked; the remainder is of unknown origin. The sample table lists 300,000 to 500,000 clones, approximately 88% of them with a count of one. The ten largest clonotypes hold more than 0.9% of the sample. The sequenced material came from PBMCs or T cells enriched from blood (not recorded which). Receptors were obtained from a woman aged 25 to 39 with acute COVID-19.

The chain employs TRBV19 and TRBJ2-7; 11 nucleotides agree with TRBD1. From germline, CDR1 is LNHDA and CDR2 SQIVND (reference sequence). The CDR3 sequence is 15 residues long. V was pared by 6 bases and J by 6 bases, with 10 bases of the junction left unmatched. CDR3 sequence reads: CASSPGQGEEGEQYF. The CDR3 coding sequence is TGTGCCAGTAGCCCGGGACAGGGGGAGGAAGGCGAGCAGTACTTC.

The V gene is TRBV5-1, the J gene TRBJ1-4, with 7 bases aligning to TRBD1. V was clipped by 0 bases and J by 3 bases; unmatched bases: 5. The germline V gene encodes CDR1 SGHRS and CDR2 YFSETQ. The CDR3 spans 16 residues. The CDR3 region is CASSLGLGQPNEKLFF. The DNA for the CDR3 is TGCGCCAGCAGCTTGGGTCTGGGACAGCCTAATGAAAAACTGTTTTTT.

CDR3 amino acids: CASSLETGQRYNEQFF. CDR3 DNA: TGTGCCAGCAGCTTGGAGACGGGACAGCGATACAATGAGCAGTTCTTC. The J gene is TRBJ2-1, the V gene TRBV5-6; 7 bases agree with TRBD1. The V and J ends lost 0 bases and 4 bases, in that order; junction bases with no gene match: 7. Germline CDR1 reads SGHDT; CDR2 reads YYEEEE. The CDR3 is 16 amino acids.

CDR3 sequence reads: CASSQGRGTEAFF. The CDR3 DNA is TGCGCCAGCAGCCAAGGAAGAGGCACTGAAGCTTTCTTT. This sequence joins TRBV4-3 and TRBJ1-1; D not certain. The CDR3 runs 13 residues. Germline-derived CDR1 and CDR2 are LGHNA and YSLEER. Between the trimmed V and J ends, which lost 1 base and 4 bases, there was a span of 7 bases.

Worth noting for this clone: The sample contains more than one DNA sequence encoding this CDR3. The genes are TRBV7-8 and TRBJ1-5, with 7 bases lining up with TRBD1. The V segment lost 5 bases and the J segment 5 bases; nucleotides outside the gene matches: 6. Germline CDR1 SGHVS, CDR2 FQNEAQ. The CDR3 has 14 amino acids. The CDR3 loop reads CASSARDSYQPQHF. DNA of the CDR3: TGTGCCAGCAGCGCCAGGGACAGTTATCAGCCCCAGCATTTT.

V is TRBV18 and J is TRBJ2-7; 7 bases align to TRBD1. Trimming removed 2 bases from V and 2 bases from J; junction bases left unmatched: 6. This CDR3 comprises 15 residues. Looked up from germline, CDR1 is KGHSH and CDR2 is LQKENI. The DNA of the CDR3 is TGTGCCAGCTCACCAATGGGGACAGCCACCTACGAGCAGTACTTC. This translates into CASSPMGTATYEQYF. The full variable domain, its missing parts supplied by reference TRBV18 and TRBJ2-7, is NAGVMQNPRHLVRRRGQEARLRCSPMKGHSHVYWYRQLPEEGLKFMVYLQKENIIDESGMPKERFSAEFPKEGPSILRIQQVVRGDSAAYFCASSPMGTATYEQYFGPGTRLTVT.

This clone was picked up one time. The chain couples TRBV11-1 to TRBJ1-6, with D hard to call. Between the trimmed V and J ends, which lost 2 bases and 12 bases, there was a span of 14 bases. There are 14 residues in the CDR3. Per germline, CDR1 SGHAT and CDR2 FQDESV (reference sequence). CDR3 loop: CASSLSEGTRPLHF. The CDR3 DNA reads as TGTGCCAGCAGCTTATCGGAGGGCACTAGACCCCTCCACTTT.

This chain connects TRBV4-3 to TRBJ2-1; D possibly corresponds to TRBD2 (6 bases). The CDR3 is made up of 13 amino acids. V lost 1 base and J lost 10, with 11 bases in between. Looked up from germline, CDR1 is LGHNA and CDR2 is YSLEER. The CDR3 reads CASSQALAQEQFF. The DNA of the CDR3 is TGCGCCAGCAGCCAAGCACTAGCTCAGGAGCAGTTCTTC.

The chain is built from TRBV2 and TRBJ1-2, with D maybe TRBD1 (6 bases). This CDR3 contains 13 residues. Per the germline V gene, CDR1 is SNHLY and CDR2 is FYNNEI. The germline V and J ends were trimmed by 6 bases and 8 bases, with 16 bases remaining between them. The CDR3 region has the DNA TGTGCCAGCAGGGTGAACAGGGCTCGGGGCTACACCTTC. The encoded protein is CASRVNRARGYTF.

The V gene is TRBV5-1, the J gene TRBJ2-7, with D possibly being TRBD2 (6 bases). Trimming pared 4 bases from V and 0 bases from J, leaving 17 bases between. CDR1 is SGHRS, CDR2 YFSETQ, per germline. This CDR3 spans 16 amino acids. DNA for the CDR3: TGCGCCAGCAGCCCGATCCCTAGCGTCAGCTCCTACGAGCAGTACTTC. Its protein is CASSPIPSVSSYEQYF.

For the CDR3, the DNA is TGTGCCAGCAGCTTAGCGCCAGGGGGTACCTACGAGCAGTACTTC. It codes for CASSLAPGGTYEQYF. The V call is TRBV7-2, the J call TRBJ2-7; TRBD1 matches 7 bases. The CDR3 has 15 residues. Germline values: CDR1 SGHTA, CDR2 FQGNSA. The junction had 4 bases not matched to a gene; V was cut back by 0 bases and J by 2 bases.

The rearrangement uses TRBV29-1 and TRBJ1-2; D gene ambiguous. The CDR3 contains 12 residues. CDR1 SQVTM and CDR2 ANQGSEA come from the germline V gene. V lost 6 bases to trimming and J lost 3 bases, with 11 bases between them. The CDR3 spells CSVRERDYGYTF. The CDR3 bases are TGCAGCGTGAGGGAGAGGGACTATGGCTACACCTTC.

The chain employs TRBV7-2 and TRBJ2-3; 7 bases match TRBD1. Trimming took 0 bases from V and 5 from J; bases not matched to a gene: 14. There are 18 residues in the CDR3. Germline V gives CDR1 SGHTA, CDR2 FQGNSA. The CDR3 sequence is CASSLAVIGGRRVDTQYF. In nucleotides, the CDR3 is TGTGCCAGCAGCTTAGCAGTTATAGGGGGCAGACGTGTAGATACGCAGTATTTT.

The rearrangement joins TRBV6-5 to TRBJ1-4; D may be TRBD1 (6 bases). The CDR3 runs 14 residues. Looked up from germline, CDR1 is MNHEY and CDR2 is SVGAGI. The V and J ends lost 2 bases and 8 bases respectively, with 12 bases between them. CDR3 residues: CASSYGGAAEKLFF. The CDR3 region has the DNA TGTGCCAGCAGTTACGGGGGGGCGGCGGAAAAACTGTTTTTT.

The chain couples TRBV4-1 to TRBJ2-1; the D gene is possibly TRBD2 (6 bases). V lost 4 bases, J lost 4 bases, and 23 bases lay in between. Germline assignment: CDR1 MGHRA and CDR2 YSYEKL. The CDR3 consists of 18 residues. CDR3 amino acids: CASSRKIDRLEGYNEQFF. The CDR3 DNA follows: TGCGCCAGCAGCCGTAAGATTGACCGACTAGAAGGATACAATGAGCAGTTCTTC.

V is TRBV10-3 and J is TRBJ1-4, with 8 bases identical to TRBD1. Unmatched junction bases numbered 4, after V lost 2 bases and J lost 2 bases. CDR1 is ENHRY, CDR2 SYGVKD, per germline. The CDR3 extends over 16 amino acids. The CDR3 spells CAISELQGATNEKLFF. The DNA for the CDR3 is TGTGCCATCAGTGAGCTGCAGGGGGCCACTAATGAAAAACTGTTTTTT.

V and J are TRBV19 and TRBJ1-5; 7 bases fit TRBD1. The CDR3 has 14 amino acids. J was trimmed by 0 bases and V by 10 bases; bases with no gene match: 6. Germline loops: CDR1 LNHDA, CDR2 SQIVND (reference sequence). CDR3 in amino acids: CATGTVYSNQPQHF. CDR3 DNA: TGTGCCACCGGGACAGTTTATAGCAATCAGCCCCAGCATTTT.

The chain employs TRBV5-6 and TRBJ1-5; 8 nucleotides align to TRBD1. The CDR3 extends over 14 amino acids. The V gene's germline CDR1 is SGHDT and CDR2 YYEEEE. Trimming at V came to 5 bases and at J to 6 bases, leaving 7 bases not matched to a gene. The CDR3 DNA is TGTGCCAGCAGTGCGACAGGGGAAGGTCAGCCCCAGCATTTT. Translating it yields CASSATGEGQPQHF.

The J gene is TRBJ1-1, the V gene TRBV10-3, with 7 bases lining up with TRBD1. CDR1 and CDR2 (germline): ENHRY, SYGVKD. The J segment lost 0 bases and the V segment lost 1 base, leaving 11 bases of the junction unmatched. This CDR3 is 18 amino acids long. CDR3 coding DNA: TGTGCCATCAGTGAGTATGGACAGGTCTCGGTCATGAACACTGAAGCTTTCTTT. This gives the protein CAISEYGQVSVMNTEAFF.

The V gene is TRBV7-3, the J gene TRBJ2-7; 9 bases align to TRBD1. This CDR3 has 15 residues. Losses at the gene ends were 4 bases for V and 5 bases for J; bases not matched to a gene: 9. Germline loops: CDR1 SGHTA, CDR2 FQGTGA. The CDR3 DNA follows: TGTGCCAGCAGCTCCATCGGGACAGGGACCCACGAGCAGTACTTC. Translated, it gives CASSSIGTGTHEQYF.

The rearrangement joins TRBV6-2 or TRBV6-3 to TRBJ1-1, with D maybe TRBD1 (5 bases). V was clipped by 5 bases and J by 1 base, with 17 bases between them. CDR3 length: 16 amino acids. Germline values: CDR1 MNHEY, CDR2 SVGEGT. CDR3: CASSLRAGRPNTEAFF. Here the CDR3 DNA reads TGTGCCAGCAGTCTACGGGCAGGGCGGCCGAACACTGAAGCTTTCTTT.

The CDR3 bases are TGTGCCAGCAGCTCCGGGACAGGGATTCTCCAGCCCCAGCATTTT. This codes for CASSSGTGILQPQHF. The chain couples TRBV11-2 to TRBJ1-5, with 9 bases aligning to TRBD1. The germline V gene encodes CDR1 SGHAT and CDR2 FQNNGV. Losses at the gene ends were 4 bases for V and 7 bases for J; bases not matched to a gene: 8. This CDR3 is 15 amino acids long.

This clone is a singleton in its sample. The chain links TRBV19 to TRBJ1-1, with 8 bases matching TRBD1. The V and J ends lost 8 bases and 3 bases, in that order; junction bases with no gene match: 14. Germline-derived CDR1 and CDR2 are LNHDA and SQIVND (reference sequence). The CDR3 has 16 amino acids. The CDR3 reads CASQTTGGRFDTEAFF. In DNA, the CDR3 is TGTGCCAGTCAAACTACAGGGGGGAGGTTCGACACTGAAGCTTTCTTT.

The CDR3 is CASSTGYGYTF. The CDR3 DNA reads TGTGCCAGCAGTACGGGTTATGGCTACACCTTC. V gene TRBV6-2 or TRBV6-3 combines with J gene TRBJ1-2; no reliable D call. The length of the CDR3 is 11 residues. Germline V gives CDR1 MNHEY, CDR2 SVGEGT. V lost 5 bases and J 5 bases, leaving 6 bases between the germline ends.